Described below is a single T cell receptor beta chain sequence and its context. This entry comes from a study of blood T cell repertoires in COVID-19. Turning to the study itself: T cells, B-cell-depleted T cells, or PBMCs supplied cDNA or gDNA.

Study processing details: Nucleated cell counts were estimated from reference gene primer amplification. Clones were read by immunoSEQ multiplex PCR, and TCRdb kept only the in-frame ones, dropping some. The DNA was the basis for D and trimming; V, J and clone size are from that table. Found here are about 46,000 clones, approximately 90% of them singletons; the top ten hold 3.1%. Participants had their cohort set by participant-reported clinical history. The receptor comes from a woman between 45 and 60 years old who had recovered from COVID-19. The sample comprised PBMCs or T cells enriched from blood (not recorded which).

The CDR3 nucleotides read TGTGCCAGCAGTTTCCAAACGGGAGGGAATGAAAAACTGTTTTTT. It yields the protein CASSFQTGGNEKLFF. This chain connects TRBV28 to TRBJ1-4, with D hard to call. With 3 bases removed from V and 5 bases from J, the gap between germline ends came to 13 bases. Germline V gives CDR1 MDHEN, CDR2 SYDVKM. This CDR3 is built from 15 residues.